This section outlines one T cell receptor beta chain sequence together with its context. These data belong to a study of shared clonotypes between healthy human individuals. Trimming pared 4 bases from V and 11 bases from J, leaving 16 bases between. The germline CDR1 and CDR2 sequences are SGHRS and YFSETQ. This CDR3 spans 14 amino acids. Healthy HIV-negative adults without recent acute infections or vaccinations served as donors. Sequencing was performed with immunoSEQ multiplex PCR; in TCRdb, only in-frame clones are kept and a portion is missing. The data contain 2 million to 2.5 million clones, 85% to 95% of them singletons.

This TCR came from a man aged 18 to 29 in good health. Some clones in this sample may be carry-over from other donors' samples. The sample comprised naive CD4+ T cells from PBMCs. As for subset: CD45RA+ positively selected. V usage is TRBV5-1 and J usage is TRBJ2-6; the D call may be TRBD1 or TRBD2 (5 bases each). The CDR3 spells CASSIGSQGDVLTF. The CDR3 bases are TGCGCCAGCAGCATTGGGAGTCAAGGGGACGTCCTGACTTTC.